Shown below are 26 T cell receptor beta chains from a single sample sequenced in a study of shared clonotypes between healthy human individuals. Assay used: immunoSEQ multiplex PCR; TCRdb lists only in-frame clones, some missing. The sample lists over a million clones; roughly 80% were seen once. Sequences were obtained from memory CD4+ T cells sorted from blood. Described subset: CD45RA-negative fraction. These receptors all stem from a man younger than 35 in good health.

The gene calls are TRBV2 and TRBJ1-1; D not resolved. V dropped 6 bases and J dropped 7 bases, with 15 bases sitting between them. Germline V gene lookup returns CDR1 SNHLY and CDR2 FYNNEI. The CDR3 is made up of 13 amino acids. CDR3: CASRSERTGEAFF. Written as DNA, the CDR3 is TGTGCCAGCAGAAGCGAGAGGACGGGTGAAGCTTTCTTT.

The chain has TRBV11-2 and TRBJ2-2, with D unclear. The V and J ends lost 5 bases and 2 bases respectively, with 12 bases between them. This CDR3 contains 15 residues. Per the germline V gene, CDR1 is SGHAT and CDR2 is FQNNGV. Written as DNA, the CDR3 is TGTGCCAGCAGCCCTTGGACGGTCAACACCGGGGAGCTGTTTTTT. It yields the protein CASSPWTVNTGELFF.

The gene calls are TRBV28 and TRBJ1-2, with 9 positions matching TRBD1. The V and J ends lost 7 bases and 7 bases, in that order; junction bases with no gene match: 7. The germline gives CDR1 MDHEN, CDR2 SYDVKM. The CDR3 is 13 amino acids. The chain's CDR3 is CASIPTGGVGYTF. In DNA, the CDR3 is TGTGCCAGCATCCCTACAGGGGGCGTTGGCTACACCTTC.

The chain has TRBV2 and TRBJ2-7; D is possibly TRBD2 (5 bases). This CDR3 is 14 amino acids long. Trimming pared 4 bases from V and 2 bases from J, leaving 12 bases between. The germline gives CDR1 SNHLY, CDR2 FYNNEI. The CDR3 bases are TGTGCCAGCAGTGTTAGCGAAGCTCCCTACGAGCAGTACTTC. Translation gives CASSVSEAPYEQYF.

This chain joins TRBV7-2 and TRBJ1-4, with D possibly TRBD1 on 6 matching bases. CDR3 length: 16 residues. Germline V lookup: CDR1 SGHTA, CDR2 FQGNSA. The V and J ends lost 5 bases and 0 bases respectively, with 13 bases between them. The CDR3 sequence: CASSQNRVTTNEKLFF. The CDR3 DNA is TGTGCCAGCAGCCAAAACAGGGTAACAACTAATGAAAAACTGTTTTTT.

The V call is TRBV29-1, the J call TRBJ1-1; the match to TRBD1 covers 8 bases. The germline CDR1 and CDR2 sequences are SQVTM and ANQGSEA. The CDR3 has 11 amino acids. The J segment lost 12 bases and the V segment lost 6 bases, leaving 9 bases of the junction unmatched. The CDR3: CSVAGQGRSFF. The CDR3 DNA reads TGCAGCGTGGCCGGACAGGGCAGGTCTTTCTTT.

This clone is a singleton in its sample. The V and J genes are TRBV5-1 and TRBJ2-5; 13 bases align to TRBD2. The germline V gene has CDR1 SGHRS and CDR2 YFSETQ. The CDR3 spans 17 residues. Unmatched junction bases numbered 9, after V lost 3 bases and J lost 4 bases. CDR3 protein: CASSSDTSGRAGETQYF. CDR3 bases: TGCGCCAGCAGCTCAGATACTAGCGGGAGGGCGGGAGAGACCCAGTACTTC.

This chain joins TRBV9 and TRBJ1-3, with TRBD1 as a possible D gene (6 bases). Trimming left V 3 bases short and J 0 bases short, with 10 bases between. Germline V lookup: CDR1 SGDLS, CDR2 YYNGEE. The CDR3 consists of 15 residues. CDR3 residues: CASSGTGSSGNTIYF. CDR3 DNA: TGTGCCAGCAGCGGTACAGGGAGCTCTGGAAACACCATATATTTT.

The chain has TRBV18 and TRBJ2-3, with 8 bases fitting TRBD1. This CDR3 comprises 16 residues. CDR1 and CDR2 (germline): KGHSH, LQKENI. After removal of 4 bases from V and 6 bases from J, the junction contained 12 bases not matched to a gene. CDR3 residues: CASSQEKTGAGDTQYF. CDR3 coding DNA: TGTGCCAGCTCACAGGAAAAGACAGGGGCCGGGGATACGCAGTATTTT. The full variable domain, completed using reference TRBV18 and TRBJ2-3, is NAGVMQNPRHLVRRRGQEARLRCSPMKGHSHVYWYRQLPEEGLKFMVYLQKENIIDESGMPKERFSAEFPKEGPSILRIQQVVRGDSAAYFCASSQEKTGAGDTQYFGPGTRLTVL.

The chain is built from TRBV18 and TRBJ2-7; no firm D call. The germline gives CDR1 KGHSH, CDR2 LQKENI. The CDR3 has 16 amino acids. Trimming left V 4 bases short and J 3 bases short, with 19 bases between. CDR3 nucleotides: TGTGCCAGCTCACTCGGCGTTCCGGGCGCAGGCTACGAGCAGTACTTC. Its protein is CASSLGVPGAGYEQYF.

This chain connects TRBV21-1 to TRBJ2-5. TRBV21-1 has pseudogene status. The CDR3 consists of 14 residues. Here the CDR3 DNA reads TGTGCCAGCAGCAAACTAGCCTGGGGGGAGACCCAGTACTTC. Translating it yields CASSKLAWGETQYF.

The V and J genes are TRBV5-5 and TRBJ2-7, with 8 bases aligning to TRBD1. The germline V gene has CDR1 SGHKS and CDR2 YYEKEE (reference sequence). Trimming at V came to 4 bases and at J to 6 bases, leaving 12 bases not matched to a gene. CDR3 length equals 15 residues. The chain's CDR3 is CASSRDRQGFTEQYF. As DNA, the CDR3 is TGTGCCAGCAGCAGAGATAGACAGGGGTTCACCGAGCAGTACTTC. The full variable domain, in which reference TRBV5-5 and TRBJ2-7 provide the parts outside the CDR3, is DAGVTQSPTHLIKTRGQQVTLRCSPISGHKSVSWYQQVLGQGPQFIFQYYEKEERGRGNFPDRFSARQFPNYSSELNVNALLLGDSALYLCASSRDRQGFTEQYFGPGTRLTVT.

A note on this clone: Other DNA sequences within the sample encode an identical CDR3. The V call is TRBV10-1, the J call TRBJ2-6; D is ambiguous. Germline CDR1 is WNHNN and CDR2 is SYGVQD (reference sequence). The CDR3 extends over 13 amino acids. Between the trimmed V and J ends, which lost 2 bases and 2 bases, there was a span of 1 base. The CDR3 protein is CASSEAGANVLTF. The CDR3 DNA follows: TGCGCCAGCAGTGAGGCTGGGGCCAACGTCCTGACTTTC.

This chain connects TRBV7-9 to TRBJ1-1; weak D call: TRBD1 (5 bases). V lost 5 bases and J 2 bases, leaving 12 bases between the germline ends. From germline, CDR1 is SEHNR and CDR2 FQNEAQ (reference sequence). CDR3 length: 14 residues. The CDR3 nucleotides are TGTGCCAGCAGCCGGGGTGGGGGTAACACTGAAGCTTTCTTT. Translation: CASSRGGGNTEAFF.

This clone was found a few times. The genes are TRBV29-1 and TRBJ1-1; 9 bases map to TRBD1. Germline loops: CDR1 SQVTM, CDR2 ANQGSEA. This CDR3 contains 14 residues. Trimming at V came to 2 bases and at J to 6 bases, leaving 7 bases not matched to a gene. CDR3: CSVEPRDRVAEAFF. The CDR3 nucleotides are TGCAGCGTTGAACCCCGGGACAGGGTGGCTGAAGCTTTCTTT. The whole variable domain, filled in from reference TRBV29-1 and TRBJ1-1, reads SAVISQKPSRDICQRGTSLTIQCQVDSQVTMMFWYRQQPGQSLTLIATANQGSEATYESGFVIDKFPISRPNLTFSTLTVSNMSPEDSSIYLCSVEPRDRVAEAFFGQGTRLTVV.

This chain links TRBV10-2 with TRBJ1-1, with D perhaps TRBD1 (6 bases). The CDR3 covers 12 residues. V was trimmed by 9 bases and J by 1 base, leaving 9 bases between them. Germline lookup yields CDR1 WSHSY and CDR2 SAAADI. CDR3 sequence (DNA): TGCGCCAGTCGGGGACAGAACACTGAAGCTTTCTTT. As protein: CASRGQNTEAFF.

The chain is built from TRBV7-8 and TRBJ2-3, with no clear D. The CDR3 has 14 amino acids. Germline CDR1 is SGHVS and CDR2 is FQNEAQ. V was shortened by 2 bases and J by 4 bases, with 10 bases between the two germline ends. The CDR3 loop is CASSLRSGPDTQYF. The CDR3 DNA reads TGTGCCAGCAGCTTACGATCGGGCCCAGATACGCAGTATTTT.

The chain employs TRBV5-1 and TRBJ2-6; D gene ambiguous. The V end lost 0 bases, the J end lost 10 bases, and 14 bases lay between the germline ends. Germline assignment: CDR1 SGHRS and CDR2 YFSETQ. The CDR3 runs to 15 residues. CDR3 loop: CASSLAETASNVLTF. CDR3 DNA sequence: TGCGCCAGCAGCTTGGCCGAGACCGCCTCGAACGTCCTGACTTTC.

This clone occurred a few times. J is TRBJ2-7 and V is TRBV19; D not certain. V was shortened by 6 bases and J by 6 bases, with 9 bases between the two germline ends. Germline CDR1 reads LNHDA; CDR2 reads SQIVND (reference sequence). This CDR3 is 11 amino acids long. The CDR3 is CASRNGGEQYF. CDR3 nucleotides: TGTGCCAGTAGAAACGGTGGCGAGCAGTACTTC.

About this clone: In the same sample, other DNA sequences code for this CDR3. The gene calls are TRBV5-4 and TRBJ1-2, with D tentatively TRBD1 (5 bases). This CDR3 is 13 amino acids long. The V end lost 4 bases, the J end lost 2 bases, and 9 bases lay between the germline ends. The V gene's germline CDR1 is SGHNT and CDR2 YYREEE (reference sequence). The DNA for the CDR3 is TGTGCCAGCAGCCCTGACAGAAACTATGGCTACACCTTC. This gives the protein CASSPDRNYGYTF.

This CDR3 is CASSYLQGIGNIQYF. In nucleotides, the CDR3 is TGTGCCAGCAGTTACTTACAGGGAATAGGAAACATTCAGTACTTC. The rearrangement joins TRBV6-5 to TRBJ2-4, with a possible D match to TRBD1 (6 bases). Per germline, CDR1 MNHEY and CDR2 SVGAGI. Trimming shortened V by 1 base and J by 6 bases, and 13 bases separated the two germline ends. There are 15 residues in the CDR3.

The rearrangement joins TRBV4-1 to TRBJ1-1, with a weak D call TRBD1 (6 bases). V lost 1 base to trimming and J lost 3 bases, with 24 bases between them. This CDR3 has 19 residues. Germline loops: CDR1 MGHRA, CDR2 YSYEKL. The DNA for the CDR3 is TGCGCCAGCAGCCAAGCATGGCTTGCGGGGGCGGATCGGGACACTGAAGCTTTCTTT. Translated: CASSQAWLAGADRDTEAFF.

CDR3 bases: TGCGCCAGCAGCCAGACCGGGACCTCTTTCAGAGATACGCAGTATTTT. Translating it yields CASSQTGTSFRDTQYF. V gene TRBV4-3 combines with J gene TRBJ2-3; perhaps D is TRBD1 or TRBD2 (5 bases each). This CDR3 region has 16 residues. Trimming cost V 3 bases and J 5 bases, with 18 bases left between them. In germline, CDR1 is LGHNA, CDR2 YSLEER.

V usage is TRBV5-4 and J usage is TRBJ2-5, with D possibly TRBD2 on 5 matching bases. The CDR3 extends over 12 amino acids. Deletions cut 2 bases from V and 4 bases from J, with 6 bases between. Looked up from germline, CDR1 is SGHNT and CDR2 is YYREEE (reference sequence). The CDR3 spells CASSFEGETQYF. The CDR3 DNA follows: TGTGCCAGCAGCTTTGAGGGAGAGACCCAGTACTTC.

The V and J genes are TRBV11-2 and TRBJ1-2, with D possibly matching TRBD1 (6 bases). The V and J ends lost 5 bases and 2 bases respectively, with 15 bases between them. Germline V gene sequence: CDR1 SGHAT, CDR2 FQNNGV. CDR3 length equals 15 residues. The CDR3 region is CASSPLRGRNYGYTF. The CDR3, as DNA: TGTGCCAGCAGCCCCCTCCGGGGGCGAAACTATGGCTACACCTTC. The variable domain in full, completed from reference TRBV11-2 and TRBJ1-2, reads EAGVAQSPRYKIIEKRQSVAFWCNPISGHATLYWYQQILGQGPKLLIQFQNNGVVDDSQLPKDRFSAERLKGVDSTLKIQPAKLEDSAVYLCASSPLRGRNYGYTFGSGTRLTVV.

A note on this clone: Different DNA sequences within this sample yield the same CDR3. The chain links TRBV5-1 to TRBJ2-3, with D tentatively TRBD1 (5 bases). V lost 0 bases and J lost 5, with 10 bases in between. Per the germline V gene, CDR1 is SGHRS and CDR2 is YFSETQ. The CDR3 spans 14 residues. The CDR3 loop reads CASSLGREGDTQYF. DNA of the CDR3: TGCGCCAGCAGCTTGGGCAGGGAAGGAGATACGCAGTATTTT. The full variable domain, its missing parts supplied by reference TRBV5-1 and TRBJ2-3, is KAGVTQTPRYLIKTRGQQVTLSCSPISGHRSVSWYQQTPGQGLQFLFEYFSETQRNKGNFPGRFSGRQFSNSRSEMNVSTLELGDSALYLCASSLGREGDTQYFGPGTRLTVL.